This passage covers 22 T cell receptor beta chains from one sample sequenced in a study of persistence of HIV-infected CD4 T cells. Their recognized antigens are unknown. The stimulus was lysate of CMV-infected fibroblasts, roughly 10 ug/mL. CD40L-negative CD69-negative CD45RO-high memory CD4+ T cells were sorted as populations depleted of antigen-responding cells. The immunoSEQ assay was version 4, run in survey mode. Only in-frame clones appear in the TCRdb table, and some are missing; sequencing was by immunoSEQ multiplex PCR. Of 37,000 or so clones detected, roughly 80% appear once; the ten largest clones hold approximately 1.5%. Sequencing used CD4+ T cells sorted from PBMCs after 18-hour stimulation, obtained from a patient who received antiretroviral therapy. The receptor set was obtained from an adult man with HIV who was CMV-seropositive.

This chain connects TRBV9 to TRBJ2-1, with 8 bases that match TRBD2. The CDR3 has 15 residues. Trimming at V came to 3 bases and at J to 7 bases, leaving 9 bases not matched to a gene. Germline V gene lookup returns CDR1 SGDLS and CDR2 YYNGEE. This CDR3 reads CASSDWIAGQNEQFF. The CDR3 nucleotides are TGTGCCAGCAGCGATTGGATAGCGGGGCAAAATGAGCAGTTCTTC.

The CDR3 DNA follows: TGTGCCAGTAGTCCTCTAGACAGCTCCTACAATGAGCAGTTCTTC. It yields the protein CASSPLDSSYNEQFF. The V call is TRBV19, the J call TRBJ2-1, with D tentatively TRBD1 (5 bases). In germline, CDR1 is LNHDA, CDR2 SQIVND (reference sequence). The V end was cut by 5 bases, the J end by 0 bases, with 11 bases between. The CDR3 spans 15 residues.

The V and J genes are TRBV2 and TRBJ2-1; TRBD2 matches 10 bases. The CDR3 extends over 16 amino acids. Looked up from germline, CDR1 is SNHLY and CDR2 is FYNNEI. Trimming cost V 5 bases and J 0 bases; bases outside gene matches: 4. The CDR3, as DNA: TGTGCCAGCAGTAGGACTAGCGGCAACTCCTACAATGAGCAGTTCTTC. Amino acids: CASSRTSGNSYNEQFF.

The chain is built from TRBV20-1 and TRBJ2-5; TRBD2 might be the D (5 bases). The V and J ends lost 2 bases and 5 bases respectively, with 6 bases between them. This CDR3 is 11 amino acids long. CDR1 DFQATT and CDR2 SNEGSKA come from the germline V gene (reference sequence). The CDR3: CSARSGETQYF. CDR3 in DNA: TGCAGTGCTAGATCGGGGGAGACCCAGTACTTC.

V usage is TRBV4-1 and J usage is TRBJ1-5; tentative D call: TRBD1 (5 bases). The CDR3 runs 15 residues. CDR1 MGHRA and CDR2 YSYEKL come from the germline V gene. Trimming shortened V by 3 bases and J by 2 bases, and 11 bases separated the two germline ends. The CDR3: CASSQAGRGNQPQHF. The CDR3 DNA reads TGCGCCAGCAGCCAGGCGGGACGCGGCAATCAGCCCCAGCATTTT.

The V and J genes are TRBV12-3 or TRBV12-4 and TRBJ2-3; D unresolved. CDR3 length: 13 amino acids. V lost 6 bases and J lost 4, with 11 bases in between. The CDR3 DNA sequence: TGTGCCAGCAGGCTAGGACCAGCAGATACGCAGTATTTT. It yields the protein CASRLGPADTQYF.

The V call is TRBV7-6, the J call TRBJ2-1; 12 bases agree with TRBD2. The V segment lost 5 bases and the J segment 9 bases; nucleotides outside the gene matches: 5. Germline CDR1 reads SGHVS; CDR2 reads FNYEAQ. The CDR3 length is 14 residues. CDR3 sequence: CASSPLGLAGEQFF. The CDR3 DNA reads as TGTGCCAGCAGCCCTCTGGGACTAGCGGGTGAGCAGTTCTTC.

This sequence joins TRBV5-1 and TRBJ2-5; the match to TRBD1 covers 8 bases. Germline values: CDR1 SGHRS, CDR2 YFSETQ. The CDR3 loop spans 16 amino acids. V shed 0 bases and J 1 base; nucleotides not matched to a gene: 5. CDR3 amino acids: CASSLVPGGSQETQYF. The CDR3 DNA sequence: TGCGCCAGCAGCTTGGTTCCAGGGGGCTCCCAAGAGACCCAGTACTTC. Full variable domain (rest looked up from reference TRBV5-1 and TRBJ2-5): KAGVTQTPRYLIKTRGQQVTLSCSPISGHRSVSWYQQTPGQGLQFLFEYFSETQRNKGNFPGRFSGRQFSNSRSEMNVSTLELGDSALYLCASSLVPGGSQETQYFGPGTRLLVL.

The V and J genes are TRBV12-5 and TRBJ2-2, with TRBD1 matching 11 bases. This CDR3 is 15 amino acids long. With V trimmed by 3 bases and J by 5 bases, 2 bases remained unmatched. Per the germline V gene, CDR1 is LGHNT and CDR2 is FRNRAP. The CDR3 DNA sequence: TGTGCTAGTGGTTTAGGGACAGGGGGGACCGGGGAGCTGTTTTTT. It is translated as CASGLGTGGTGELFF.

The chain has TRBV7-9 and TRBJ1-2; D unresolved. The CDR3 is 14 amino acids. Per the germline V gene, CDR1 is SEHNR and CDR2 is FQNEAQ (reference sequence). Trimming removed 6 bases from V and 2 bases from J, with 13 bases in between. The DNA for the CDR3 is TGTGCCAGCAGTCCCGAGACGGCGAACTATGGCTACACCTTC. Protein sequence: CASSPETANYGYTF.

V usage is TRBV2 and J usage is TRBJ2-5; no clear D gene. The J call may be faulty, since TRBJ2-7 better matches the DNA end. This CDR3 has 13 amino acids. The germline CDR1 and CDR2 sequences are SNHLY and FYNNEI. The CDR3 nucleotides are TGTGCCAGCAGTGAAGCGCGAAGGGACGAGCAGTACTTC. Translating gives CASSEARRDEQYF.

The V call is TRBV5-1, the J call TRBJ2-3; 12 nucleotides agree with TRBD2. The length of the CDR3 is 18 residues. V lost 1 base to trimming and J lost 6 bases; unmatched junction nucleotides: 12. Germline loops: CDR1 SGHRS, CDR2 YFSETQ. CDR3 residues: CASSLQGLAGLDIDTQYF. The DNA of the CDR3 is TGCGCCAGCAGCTTGCAAGGACTAGCGGGACTGGATATTGATACGCAGTATTTT.

The chain is built from TRBV4-1 and TRBJ2-3; D may be TRBD1 (6 bases). This CDR3 spans 14 amino acids. CDR1 and CDR2 (germline): MGHRA, YSYEKL. V shed 5 bases and J shed 5 bases, with 14 bases lying between them. CDR3 coding DNA: TGCGCCAGCAGCACTACAGGGCTGGGAGATACGCAGTATTTT. This codes for CASSTTGLGDTQYF.

The rearrangement links TRBV19 to TRBJ2-3; 7 nucleotides align to TRBD2. Germline V gene sequence: CDR1 LNHDA, CDR2 SQIVND (reference sequence). The CDR3 extends over 16 amino acids. V gave up 3 bases and J gave up 4 bases; unmatched junction bases: 10. The DNA of the CDR3 is TGTGCCAGTAGTATTGGTCGGGGGAGGGGCTCAGATACGCAGTATTTT. It encodes CASSIGRGRGSDTQYF.

The chain has TRBV2 and TRBJ2-1, with 8 bases lining up with TRBD1. Looked up from germline, CDR1 is SNHLY and CDR2 is FYNNEI. The CDR3 length is 16 residues. Unmatched junction bases numbered 14, after V lost 7 bases and J lost 6 bases. CDR3 in amino acids: CASKMDRAIGPNEQFF. For the CDR3, the DNA is TGTGCCAGCAAAATGGACAGGGCAATCGGACCCAATGAGCAGTTCTTC.

A single count supports this clone. The CDR3 bases are TGTGCCAGCAGCTTGAGCCCCGGGACAGGGGAAGGCTACACCTTC. This gives the protein CASSLSPGTGEGYTF. This rearrangement joins TRBV5-6 to TRBJ1-2; TRBD1 matches 10 bases. The germline CDR1 and CDR2 sequences are SGHDT and YYEEEE. With 1 base clipped from V and 8 bases from J, the junction kept 8 bases outside the gene matches. The CDR3 has 15 amino acids.

The V and J genes are TRBV7-9 and TRBJ2-2; D not certain. Germline V CDR1 and CDR2: SEHNR, FQNEAQ (reference sequence). The CDR3 spans 14 residues. Trimming stripped 6 bases from V and 0 bases from J, with 8 bases between. CDR3 protein: CASSLLANTGELFF. The CDR3 bases are TGTGCCAGCAGTCTCCTAGCGAACACCGGGGAGCTGTTTTTT.

This clone was counted a few times. The rearrangement joins TRBV12-5 to TRBJ2-1; TRBD1 matches at 11 bases. The CDR3 has 17 amino acids. Germline V gene data show CDR1 as LGHNT and CDR2 as FRNRAP. Unmatched junction bases numbered 5, after V lost 4 bases and J lost 0 bases. CDR3: CASGSRTGGSSYNEQFF. In DNA, the CDR3 is TGTGCTAGTGGTTCACGGACAGGGGGCAGCTCCTACAATGAGCAGTTCTTC.

The count of this clone is one. The rearrangement links TRBV20-1 to TRBJ2-1; weak D call: TRBD1 (5 bases). The germline V and J ends were trimmed by 6 bases and 10 bases, with 10 bases remaining between them. Germline CDR1 DFQATT, CDR2 SNEGSKA (reference sequence). The CDR3 consists of 10 residues. DNA for the CDR3: TGCAGTGCCAAGAAGGGGGAGCAGTTCTTC. Translation: CSAKKGEQFF.

This clone was found once. The chain links TRBV5-1 to TRBJ1-3; D remains unclear. The CDR3 is made up of 16 amino acids. In germline, CDR1 is SGHRS, CDR2 YFSETQ. Trimming shortened V by 0 bases and J by 0 bases, and 10 bases separated the two germline ends. The CDR3 loop reads CASSLAPGSSGNTIYF. The CDR3 DNA reads TGCGCCAGCAGCTTGGCCCCCGGTAGCTCTGGAAACACCATATATTTT. The full variable domain, its missing parts supplied by reference TRBV5-1 and TRBJ1-3, is KAGVTQTPRYLIKTRGQQVTLSCSPISGHRSVSWYQQTPGQGLQFLFEYFSETQRNKGNFPGRFSGRQFSNSRSEMNVSTLELGDSALYLCASSLAPGSSGNTIYFGEGSWLTVV.

This chain connects TRBV7-2 to TRBJ2-1; D remains ambiguous. Deletions cut 1 base from V and 6 bases from J, with 7 bases between. CDR3 length: 13 residues. The germline CDR1 and CDR2 sequences are SGHTA and FQGNSA. CDR3 sequence reads: CASSLGVGNEQFF. In nucleotides, the CDR3 is TGTGCCAGCAGCTTAGGAGTCGGCAATGAGCAGTTCTTC.

J is TRBJ1-4 and V is TRBV15, with D possibly TRBD1 on 6 matching bases. Germline loops: CDR1 LNHNV, CDR2 YYDKDF (reference sequence). Trimming took 0 bases from V and 0 from J, leaving 17 bases between them. This CDR3 spans 19 amino acids. Here the CDR3 DNA reads TGTGCCACCAGCAGAGAGAGAGGGGGTACTGCGGCAACTAATGAAAAACTGTTTTTT. Translated: CATSRERGGTAATNEKLFF.